In this sample, the clone carrying this T cell receptor beta chain turned up many times. V shed 5 bases, J shed 10 bases, and the junction held 6 bases outside the gene matches. Germline assignment: CDR1 SGHVS and CDR2 FNYEAQ. The CDR3 length is 13 residues. Unique molecular identifiers were added to individual cDNA molecules. MiXCR, run by TCRdb on the 5' RACE reads, gives a single entry per CDR3 protein. The table lists around 99,000 distinct CDR3 sequences, more than 9.5% of them singletons. This sample was included in a study of early T cells in non-severe SARS-CoV-2 infection. Background on the study: Sequencing of bulk RNA from unsorted whole blood was done, without chain pairing.

Material: whole blood. The rearrangement uses TRBV7-6 and TRBJ2-4; 9 bases fit TRBD1. This receptor was taken from an adult who was a healthcare worker with PCR-confirmed SARS-CoV-2 infection or an uninfected control (not recorded which). The chain's CDR3 is CASSPDRGWIQYF. The DNA of the CDR3 is TGTGCCAGCAGCCCGGACAGGGGTTGGATTCAGTACTTC. The entire variable domain, with the rest obtained from reference TRBV7-6 and TRBJ2-4, is as follows: GAGVSQSPRYKVTKRGQDVALRCDPISGHVSLYWYRQALGQGPEFLTYFNYEAQQDKSGLPNDRFSAERPEGSISTLTIQRTEQRDSAMYRCASSPDRGWIQYFGAGTRLSVL.